The sequence of this TCR beta chain was determined in a study of T cell responses to AZD1222 COVID-19 vaccine. Study overall: Researchers grouped second doses given at about 4 or about 12 weeks into one pool.

The study's findings and limits: Nearly half of unique spike-specific TCRs reportedly avoided B.1.351 and B.1.1.7 mutated regions. Two AZD1222 doses significantly raised spike-specific TCR breadth and depth over controls.

After removal of 3 bases from V and 8 bases from J, the junction contained 3 bases not matched to a gene. The CDR3 is made up of 13 amino acids. Germline assignment: CDR1 KGHDR and CDR2 SFDVKD. Assay used: immunoSEQ multiplex PCR; TCRdb lists only in-frame clones, some missing. The sample holds fewer than 150,000 clones; roughly 91% are singletons and the top ten take around 5.4%. Regarding this clone: No antigen is known for it.

This TCR derives from an adult in good health. Sequenced material: peripheral blood, taken on day 0 of AZD1222 vaccination. The V and J genes are TRBV24-1 and TRBJ2-1; 7 positions match TRBD1. The DNA for the CDR3 is TGTGCCACCAGTGATCCAGACAGGGATGAGCAGTTCTTC. Its protein product is CATSDPDRDEQFF.